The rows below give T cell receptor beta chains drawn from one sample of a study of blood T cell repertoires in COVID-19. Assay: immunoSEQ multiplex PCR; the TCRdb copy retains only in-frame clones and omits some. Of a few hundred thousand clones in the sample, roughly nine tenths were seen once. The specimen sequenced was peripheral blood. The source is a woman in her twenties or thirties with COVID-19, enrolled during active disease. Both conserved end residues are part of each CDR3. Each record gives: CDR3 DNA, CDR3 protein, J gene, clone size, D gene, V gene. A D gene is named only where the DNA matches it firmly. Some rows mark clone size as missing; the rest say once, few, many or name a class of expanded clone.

CDR3nt: TGTGCCAGCAGTGGGCTGTCAGGGACTAATCAGCCCCAGCATTTT; CDR3aa: CASSGLSGTNQPQHF; j_gene: TRBJ1-5; abundance: few; d_gene: .; v_gene: TRBV2
CDR3nt: TGTGCCAGCAGCCCACGACGACAGGGTCCTGGAAACACCATATATTTT; CDR3aa: CASSPRRQGPGNTIYF; j_gene: TRBJ1-3; abundance: .; d_gene: TRBD1; v_gene: TRBV9
CDR3nt: TGTGCCAGCAGACCCGACAGGACGAACTATGGCTACACCTTC; CDR3aa: CASRPDRTNYGYTF; j_gene: TRBJ1-2; abundance: .; d_gene: .; v_gene: TRBV5-4
CDR3nt: TGTGCCAGCAGCCCTACGGGGACAGTGAACACTGAAGCTTTCTTT; CDR3aa: CASSPTGTVNTEAFF; j_gene: TRBJ1-1; abundance: .; d_gene: TRBD1; v_gene: TRBV7-3
CDR3nt: TGCAGCGTTGAAAGGCGGAGCAGGGGGCTTGTTGGCTACACCTTC; CDR3aa: CSVERRSRGLVGYTF; j_gene: TRBJ1-2; abundance: .; d_gene: TRBD1; v_gene: TRBV29-1
CDR3nt: TGTGCCAGCAGCACCGTCGGACAGAGTTTGGTACCCCCTGGCTACACCTTC; CDR3aa: CASSTVGQSLVPPGYTF; j_gene: TRBJ1-2; abundance: .; d_gene: .; v_gene: TRBV7-8
CDR3nt: TGTGCCAGCAGCCAACAGCGGGAGCGTCTCACAGATACGCAGTATTTT; CDR3aa: CASSQQRERLTDTQYF; j_gene: TRBJ2-3; abundance: .; d_gene: TRBD2; v_gene: TRBV5-4
CDR3nt: TGTGCCAGCAGCTTAAGGACAGGGGAGGAGGGTGGCTACACCTTC; CDR3aa: CASSLRTGEEGGYTF; j_gene: TRBJ1-2; abundance: once; d_gene: TRBD1; v_gene: TRBV7-9
CDR3nt: TGCGCCAGCACTGTGGCAGGGGGGATCACTGAAGCTTTCTTT; CDR3aa: CASTVAGGITEAFF; j_gene: TRBJ1-1; abundance: .; d_gene: TRBD1; v_gene: TRBV5-1
CDR3nt: TGTGCCTATCAGAATGACAGGGGAGGGGAGGCTTTCTTT; CDR3aa: CAYQNDRGGEAFF; j_gene: TRBJ1-1; abundance: .; d_gene: TRBD1; v_gene: TRBV30
CDR3nt: TGTGCCACCAGCAGGGCATTAGCGGGGACAGCAGATACGCAGTATTTT; CDR3aa: CATSRALAGTADTQYF; j_gene: TRBJ2-3; abundance: .; d_gene: .; v_gene: TRBV15
CDR3nt: TGTGCCAGCAGCTTAGCGCTCCGTCGGACGGGGGAGACCCAGTACTTC; CDR3aa: CASSLALRRTGETQYF; j_gene: TRBJ2-5; abundance: .; d_gene: .; v_gene: TRBV7-7
CDR3nt: TGTGCCAGCAGCGAAAATTGGGACACTAACAATGAGCAGTTCTTC; CDR3aa: CASSENWDTNNEQFF; j_gene: TRBJ2-1; abundance: .; d_gene: .; v_gene: TRBV14
CDR3nt: TGCGCCAGCAGCTCTACAGGGACCACCGGGGAGCTGTTTTTT; CDR3aa: CASSSTGTTGELFF; j_gene: TRBJ2-2; abundance: many; d_gene: .; v_gene: TRBV5-1
CDR3nt: TGTGCCAGCAGTGAATCACCGGGACAGGGGGCTAATGAAAAACTGTTTTTT; CDR3aa: CASSESPGQGANEKLFF; j_gene: TRBJ1-4; abundance: once; d_gene: TRBD1; v_gene: TRBV25-1
CDR3nt: TGTGCCAGCAGCCTCGGACAGGGGGTTTATGGCTACACCTTC; CDR3aa: CASSLGQGVYGYTF; j_gene: TRBJ1-2; abundance: .; d_gene: TRBD1; v_gene: TRBV28
CDR3nt: TGTGCCAGCAGTTACGATTGGTCACCCAGCAATGAGCAGTTCTTC; CDR3aa: CASSYDWSPSNEQFF; j_gene: TRBJ2-1; abundance: .; d_gene: .; v_gene: TRBV6-5
CDR3nt: TGTGCCAGCAGTTTAACCCTACGGGGGGAGCAGTACTTC; CDR3aa: CASSLTLRGEQYF; j_gene: TRBJ2-7; abundance: once; d_gene: .; v_gene: TRBV27
CDR3nt: TGTGCCAGCAGCTTAATGCTCCCAGGGATGAACACTGAAGCTTTCTTT; CDR3aa: CASSLMLPGMNTEAFF; j_gene: TRBJ1-1; abundance: once; d_gene: .; v_gene: TRBV11-2
CDR3nt: TGTGCCAGCAGTCCTGGTTGGGGGCTTTCCTACAATGAGCAGTTCTTC; CDR3aa: CASSPGWGLSYNEQFF; j_gene: TRBJ2-1; abundance: .; d_gene: .; v_gene: TRBV28
CDR3nt: TGTGCCAGCAGCCTTCTCCCTAGCGTCTCCTACAATGAGCAGTTCTTC; CDR3aa: CASSLLPSVSYNEQFF; j_gene: TRBJ2-1; abundance: .; d_gene: .; v_gene: TRBV4-2
CDR3nt: TGCGCCAGCAGCCAAGTACATGACAGGGGTGAGAATCAGCCCCAGCATTTT; CDR3aa: CASSQVHDRGENQPQHF; j_gene: TRBJ1-5; abundance: few; d_gene: TRBD1; v_gene: TRBV4-1
CDR3nt: TGTGCCACCCGAGACCTGAGAGGAATAGATACGCAGTATTTT; CDR3aa: CATRDLRGIDTQYF; j_gene: TRBJ2-3; abundance: once; d_gene: .; v_gene: TRBV19
CDR3nt: TGTGCCATCAGATCTGACAGGGGGCTCTTGAACACTGAAGCTTTCTTT; CDR3aa: CAIRSDRGLLNTEAFF; j_gene: TRBJ1-1; abundance: .; d_gene: TRBD1; v_gene: TRBV10-3
CDR3nt: TGTGCCAGCAGCCAAGATCTCACAGGCGAAGCTTTCTTT; CDR3aa: CASSQDLTGEAFF; j_gene: TRBJ1-1; abundance: .; d_gene: .; v_gene: TRBV14
CDR3nt: TGTGCCAGCAGGAGCGGGAGCGCGCGGGAGGAGTACTTC; CDR3aa: CASRSGSAREEYF; j_gene: TRBJ2-7; abundance: .; d_gene: TRBD2; v_gene: TRBV27
CDR3nt: TGTGCCAGCAGTTTAATGGGGAGCACTGAGGCTTTCTTT; CDR3aa: CASSLMGSTEAFF; j_gene: TRBJ1-1; abundance: .; d_gene: .; v_gene: TRBV27
CDR3nt: TGTGCCAGCAGCGTAGTGGGACAGGGACTCAATGAGCAGTTCTTC; CDR3aa: CASSVVGQGLNEQFF; j_gene: TRBJ2-1; abundance: .; d_gene: TRBD1; v_gene: TRBV9
CDR3nt: TGTGCCAGCAGTTATAGCGGGAGGGCTTTTGTTCAGTTCTTC; CDR3aa: CASSYSGRAFVQFF; j_gene: TRBJ2-1; abundance: .; d_gene: TRBD2; v_gene: TRBV5-6
CDR3nt: TGCGCCAGCAGCCAGGGACACTATAATTCACCCCTCCACTTT; CDR3aa: CASSQGHYNSPLHF; j_gene: TRBJ1-6; abundance: .; d_gene: .; v_gene: TRBV4-1
CDR3nt: TGTGCCAGCAGTATCCTCCGGGGGGATTTATACGAGCAGTACTTC; CDR3aa: CASSILRGDLYEQYF; j_gene: TRBJ2-7; abundance: .; d_gene: TRBD2; v_gene: TRBV28
CDR3nt: TGTGCCAGCAGCCCTCTAGCGGGAGGTGGGGATGAGCAGTTCTTC; CDR3aa: CASSPLAGGGDEQFF; j_gene: TRBJ2-1; abundance: .; d_gene: TRBD2; v_gene: TRBV6-4
CDR3nt: TGTGCCAGCAGGTTCACAAGGGGTCAGCCCCAGCATTTT; CDR3aa: CASRFTRGQPQHF; j_gene: TRBJ1-5; abundance: .; d_gene: .; v_gene: TRBV6-6
CDR3nt: TGTGCCAGTAGTTTGGCGGGACGGGTGAACACTGAAGCTTTCTTT; CDR3aa: CASSLAGRVNTEAFF; j_gene: TRBJ1-1; abundance: .; d_gene: .; v_gene: TRBV19
CDR3nt: TGCGCCAGCAGTCCAGGGGGCAATACGGGGGCCAACGTCCTGACTTTC; CDR3aa: CASSPGGNTGANVLTF; j_gene: TRBJ2-6; abundance: .; d_gene: TRBD1; v_gene: TRBV5-1
CDR3nt: TGTGCCAGCAGACTTGGACAGAGCCTCCAAGAGACCCAGTACTTC; CDR3aa: CASRLGQSLQETQYF; j_gene: TRBJ2-5; abundance: .; d_gene: .; v_gene: TRBV7-7
CDR3nt: TGTGCCAGCAGCTTCAGCAGGTTCGGCCCTAGCGTACCCCAGCATTTT; CDR3aa: CASSFSRFGPSVPQHF; j_gene: TRBJ1-5; abundance: .; d_gene: .; v_gene: TRBV5-6
CDR3nt: TGTGCCAGCAATCCACTAGGCTCACTCAATGAGCAGTTCTTC; CDR3aa: CASNPLGSLNEQFF; j_gene: TRBJ2-1; abundance: .; d_gene: .; v_gene: TRBV6-5
CDR3nt: TGTGCCACCAGGCTGGACAGGGAAGCCTACGAGCAGTACTTC; CDR3aa: CATRLDREAYEQYF; j_gene: TRBJ2-7; abundance: .; d_gene: TRBD1; v_gene: TRBV15
CDR3nt: TGTGCCAGCAGCGTAGCCCTCAGAAACACCGGGGAGCTGTTTTTT; CDR3aa: CASSVALRNTGELFF; j_gene: TRBJ2-2; abundance: .; d_gene: .; v_gene: TRBV9
CDR3nt: TGTGCCAGTAGTCCCACCCCGGGAGGCTACACCTTC; CDR3aa: CASSPTPGGYTF; j_gene: TRBJ1-2; abundance: .; d_gene: .; v_gene: TRBV19
CDR3nt: TGTGCCAGCAGCCTTCAGGGAAATTCTGGAAAGACCCAGTACTTC; CDR3aa: CASSLQGNSGKTQYF; j_gene: TRBJ2-5; abundance: .; d_gene: .; v_gene: TRBV5-4
CDR3nt: TGTGCCAGCAGTTTATCGAGCGGGGAGCTGTTTTTT; CDR3aa: CASSLSSGELFF; j_gene: TRBJ2-2; abundance: .; d_gene: .; v_gene: TRBV27
CDR3nt: TGCGCCAGCAGCTTTCTGCCCCCCGGGGGGGACCTTCACAATGAGCAGTTCTTC; CDR3aa: CASSFLPPGGDLHNEQFF; j_gene: TRBJ2-1; abundance: .; d_gene: TRBD2; v_gene: TRBV5-1
CDR3nt: TGTGCCAGCAGTCGGGCAGGGGTCTACGAGCAGTACTTC; CDR3aa: CASSRAGVYEQYF; j_gene: TRBJ2-7; abundance: .; d_gene: .; v_gene: TRBV27
CDR3nt: TGTGCCACCAGCCTCCGACTAGCGGGACGCACAGATACGCAGTATTTT; CDR3aa: CATSLRLAGRTDTQYF; j_gene: TRBJ2-3; abundance: .; d_gene: TRBD2; v_gene: TRBV15
CDR3nt: TGCAGCGTTGCTGTCGTGGCAGCCTACGAGCAGTACTTC; CDR3aa: CSVAVVAAYEQYF; j_gene: TRBJ2-7; abundance: .; d_gene: .; v_gene: TRBV29-1
CDR3nt: TGTGCCAGCAGCATTCTCACAGGGGGCGGCGAGCAGTACTTC; CDR3aa: CASSILTGGGEQYF; j_gene: TRBJ2-7; abundance: .; d_gene: TRBD1; v_gene: TRBV7-2
CDR3nt: TGCAGTGCTAGTTCTGGACAGACTAGCACAGATACGCAGTATTTT; CDR3aa: CSASSGQTSTDTQYF; j_gene: TRBJ2-3; abundance: .; d_gene: .; v_gene: TRBV20-1
CDR3nt: TGTGCCAGCAGCCAAGAAACAGCGGGAGGTCACAATTACGAGCAGTACTTC; CDR3aa: CASSQETAGGHNYEQYF; j_gene: TRBJ2-7; abundance: few; d_gene: TRBD2; v_gene: TRBV4-2
CDR3nt: TGTGCCAGCAGTTACTATGGACAGGGGGATCAGCCCCAGCATTTT; CDR3aa: CASSYYGQGDQPQHF; j_gene: TRBJ1-5; abundance: .; d_gene: TRBD1; v_gene: TRBV6-6